The 17 T cell receptor beta chains in this list originate from one sample, sequenced in a study of blood T cell repertoires in COVID-19. TCRdb's copy holds only in-frame clones and misses some; the assay was immunoSEQ multiplex PCR. The table includes roughly 250,000 clones, 60% to 75% detected once. The sample taken for sequencing was peripheral blood. The receptors shown here come from a woman at least 80 years old with acute or convalescent COVID-19.

V is TRBV9 and J is TRBJ2-3; D remains unclear. V dropped 0 bases and J dropped 0 bases, with 11 bases sitting between them. Germline assignment: CDR1 SGDLS and CDR2 YYNGEE. There are 16 residues in the CDR3. In DNA form, the CDR3 reads TGTGCCAGCAGCGTAGGGGTAGACACTAGCACAGATACGCAGTATTTT. It is translated as CASSVGVDTSTDTQYF.

The chain carries TRBV5-6 and TRBJ1-3; a possible D gene is TRBD1 (5 bases). There are 15 residues in the CDR3. In germline, CDR1 is SGHDT, CDR2 YYEEEE. V was trimmed by 4 bases and J by 0 bases, leaving 11 bases between them. The CDR3 is CASSGQGFSGNTIYF. The CDR3, as DNA: TGTGCCAGCAGCGGCCAGGGTTTCTCTGGAAACACCATATATTTT.

The gene calls are TRBV15 and TRBJ2-3; 9 bases match TRBD2. Germline-derived CDR1 and CDR2 are LNHNV and YYDKDF (reference sequence). The ends lost 1 base at V and 5 bases at J; junction bases unmatched: 7. The CDR3 is made up of 16 amino acids. The CDR3 DNA sequence: TGTGCCACCAGCAGAGCCCCGGGACTAGCAATAGATACGCAGTATTTT. It specifies CATSRAPGLAIDTQYF.

This clone was found a few times. The rearrangement uses TRBV27 and TRBJ2-1; 9 bases line up with TRBD2. V lost 5 bases and J lost 2; bases outside the gene matches: 13. The CDR3 spans 18 residues. CDR1 and CDR2 from the germline V gene are MNHEY and SMNVEV (reference sequence). The CDR3 region has the DNA TGTGCCAGCAGTCCCCGGGGTGGGCTAGCGGGAACCTACAATGAGCAGTTCTTC. It encodes CASSPRGGLAGTYNEQFF.

This clone was recorded many times. The chain recombines TRBV19 with TRBJ2-3; the match to TRBD1 covers 8 bases. This CDR3 is built from 16 residues. Per germline, CDR1 LNHDA and CDR2 SQIVND (reference sequence). V lost 3 bases, J lost 0 bases, and 5 bases stayed unmatched. CDR3 DNA sequence: TGTGCCAGTAGTATGAACAGGGGGTTTAGCACAGATACGCAGTATTTT. This codes for CASSMNRGFSTDTQYF.

The CDR3 DNA reads as TGTGCCAGCAGTTTTGGGACAGGGGGAAACACCGGGGAGCTGTTTTTT. Translated: CASSFGTGGNTGELFF. This rearrangement joins TRBV27 to TRBJ2-2, with 11 bases that match TRBD1. Germline V CDR1 and CDR2: MNHEY, SMNVEV (reference sequence). V was pared by 3 bases and J by 2 bases, with 2 bases of the junction left unmatched. The CDR3 covers 16 residues.

The V and J genes are TRBV21-1 and TRBJ1-2; the DNA was not compared with TRBD1, the D call given in the table. TRBV21-1 represents a pseudogene. This CDR3 comprises 13 residues. The DNA for the CDR3 is TGTGCCAGCAACAAGGGCCAGGGCCGCGGCTACACCTTC. Its translation is CASNKGQGRGYTF.

The V gene is TRBV18, the J gene TRBJ1-2; 7 bases are shared with TRBD1. The length of the CDR3 is 13 residues. V shed 6 bases, J shed 5 bases, and the junction held 6 bases outside the gene matches. Germline CDR1 KGHSH, CDR2 LQKENI. The CDR3 sequence: CASSGQRMYGYTF. The CDR3 nucleotides are TGTGCCAGCTCGGGACAGAGGATGTATGGCTACACCTTC. Full variable domain (remainder filled in from reference TRBV18 and TRBJ1-2): NAGVMQNPRHLVRRRGQEARLRCSPMKGHSHVYWYRQLPEEGLKFMVYLQKENIIDESGMPKERFSAEFPKEGPSILRIQQVVRGDSAAYFCASSGQRMYGYTFGSGTRLTVV.

The chain combines TRBV6-1 with TRBJ1-2; 7 nucleotides align to TRBD1. The V gene's germline CDR1 is MNHNS and CDR2 SASEGT. V dropped 3 bases and J dropped 0; count of bases not matched to a gene: 1. The CDR3 length is 14 residues. The CDR3 bases are TGTGCCAGCAGTGACGGGACAGCTAACTATGGCTACACCTTC. Its translation is CASSDGTANYGYTF.

This chain joins TRBV19 and TRBJ1-6, with D uncertain. V gave up 1 base and J gave up 6 bases, with 10 bases separating them. Germline lookup yields CDR1 LNHDA and CDR2 SQIVND (reference sequence). The length of the CDR3 is 15 residues. The CDR3 loop reads CASSIVAGLNSPLHF. In nucleotides, the CDR3 is TGTGCCAGTAGTATAGTAGCTGGTCTTAATTCACCCCTCCACTTT.

The V call is TRBV7-9, the J call TRBJ1-2; a weak D match, TRBD1 (6 bases). The germline V gene has CDR1 SEHNR and CDR2 FQNEAQ (reference sequence). Trimming took 4 bases from V and 7 from J, leaving 19 bases between them. The CDR3 contains 15 residues. Written as DNA, the CDR3 is TGTGCCAGCAGCTCTGACGACAGGATGGCTAGTGGCTACACCTTC. It specifies CASSSDDRMASGYTF.

The rearrangement joins TRBV18 to TRBJ2-7, with D unclear. Trimming shortened V by 4 bases and J by 0 bases, and 10 bases separated the two germline ends. Germline V gene lookup returns CDR1 KGHSH and CDR2 LQKENI. This CDR3 is built from 14 residues. The CDR3 loop reads CASSRSSGSYEQYF. The CDR3 nucleotides are TGTGCCAGCTCACGCAGTTCAGGCTCCTACGAGCAGTACTTC.

This clone was detected once. The DNA for the CDR3 is TGTGCCAGTAGGGCAGGGACAAACACCGGGGAGCTGTTTTTT. Its protein is CASRAGTNTGELFF. This sequence joins TRBV19 and TRBJ2-2; D may be TRBD1 (6 bases). Trimming left V 6 bases short and J 2 bases short, with 10 bases between. Germline loops: CDR1 LNHDA, CDR2 SQIVND (reference sequence). This CDR3 spans 14 amino acids.

The V and J genes are TRBV15 and TRBJ2-5; 8 bases are a match to TRBD1. The CDR3 spans 15 residues. Germline V gene lookup returns CDR1 LNHNV and CDR2 YYDKDF (reference sequence). J was trimmed by 5 bases and V by 3 bases; bases with no gene match: 8. The CDR3 sequence is CATSRGGQGIETQYF. Here the CDR3 DNA reads TGTGCCACCAGCAGGGGAGGACAGGGTATCGAGACCCAGTACTTC.

The rearrangement joins TRBV2 to TRBJ1-2; D remains ambiguous. V lost 4 bases and J lost 4, with 13 bases in between. The CDR3 length is 14 residues. Per the germline V gene, CDR1 is SNHLY and CDR2 is FYNNEI. CDR3 loop: CASSAEEGAYGYTF. The CDR3 DNA follows: TGTGCCAGCAGTGCGGAAGAGGGCGCCTATGGCTACACCTTC.

V gene TRBV13 combines with J gene TRBJ1-6; no definite D call. The V gene's germline CDR1 is PRHDT and CDR2 FYEKMQ (reference sequence). V lost 0 bases and J lost 7, with 10 bases in between. The CDR3 is 15 amino acids. The CDR3 loop reads CASSLGARSNSPLHF. CDR3 nucleotides: TGTGCCAGCAGCTTAGGGGCAAGGAGCAATTCACCCCTCCACTTT.

The gene calls are TRBV5-1 and TRBJ1-2; D ambiguous. The V end was cut by 1 base, the J end by 0 bases, with 10 bases between. Germline V CDR1 and CDR2: SGHRS, YFSETQ. The CDR3 has 15 residues. CDR3 sequence: CASSLSRAANYGYTF. Here the CDR3 DNA reads TGCGCCAGCAGCTTGTCCCGAGCGGCTAACTATGGCTACACCTTC.